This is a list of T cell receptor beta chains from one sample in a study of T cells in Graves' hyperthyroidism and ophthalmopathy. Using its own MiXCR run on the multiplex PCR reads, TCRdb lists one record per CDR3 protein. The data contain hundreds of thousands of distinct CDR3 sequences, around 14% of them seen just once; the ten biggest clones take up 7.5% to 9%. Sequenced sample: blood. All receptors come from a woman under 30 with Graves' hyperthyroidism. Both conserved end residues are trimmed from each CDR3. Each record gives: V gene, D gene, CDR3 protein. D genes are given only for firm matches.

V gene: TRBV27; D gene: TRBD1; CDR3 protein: ASSARQGWDTQY
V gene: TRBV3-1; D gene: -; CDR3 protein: ASSPGRTEAF
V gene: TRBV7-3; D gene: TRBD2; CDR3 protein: ASSLKAGGETQY
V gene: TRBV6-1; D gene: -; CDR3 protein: ASSIRDGAGELF
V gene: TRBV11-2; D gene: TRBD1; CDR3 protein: ASSPSGQTETQY
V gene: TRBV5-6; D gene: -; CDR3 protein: ASRPGQSYEQY
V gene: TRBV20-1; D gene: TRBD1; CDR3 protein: SARAGTGGSYEQY
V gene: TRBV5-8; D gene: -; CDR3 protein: ETGEQY
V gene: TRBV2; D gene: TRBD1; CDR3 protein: ASSRDRSIYNEQF
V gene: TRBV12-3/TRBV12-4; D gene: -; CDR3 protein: ASSLSPMGTDTQY
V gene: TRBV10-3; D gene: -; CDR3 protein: AVQGRNSPLH